This TCR beta chain was identified in a study of cytomegalovirus exposure and HLA in healthy donors. From germline, CDR1 is MGHRA and CDR2 YSYEKL. The V end was cut by 0 bases, the J end by 3 bases, with 13 bases between. CDR3 size: 16 residues. In the PCR, 60 Vbeta and 13 Jbeta primers were used. Generated by immunoSEQ multiplex PCR, the TCRdb table keeps only in-frame clones and is missing some. The repertoire holds some 65,000 clones, with more than 60% as singletons. Sequences were obtained from PBMCs. V usage is TRBV4-1 and J usage is TRBJ2-3; D gene ambiguous. The TCR sequence derives from a woman in her forties in good health and CMV-seropositive. The CDR3 sequence: CASSQDVEARTDTQYF. The CDR3 DNA reads as TGCGCCAGCAGCCAAGATGTGGAAGCGCGGACAGATACGCAGTATTTT.